These 31 T cell receptor beta chains were sequenced from one sample in a study of radiotherapy plus CTLA-4 blockade in lung cancer. Measured with immunoSEQ multiplex PCR; TCRdb has only the in-frame clones, and not every one. The sample lists tens of thousands of clones; approximately 86% were seen once. The material was peripheral blood, obtained from a patient treated with radiotherapy plus ipilimumab. These receptors all stem from a human donor with non-small cell lung cancer that progressed on radiotherapy plus ipilimumab.

The chain joins TRBV4-1 to TRBJ2-2, with D unclear. Trimming shortened V by 4 bases and J by 0 bases, and 12 bases separated the two germline ends. Germline V gives CDR1 MGHRA, CDR2 YSYEKL. The CDR3 sequence is 16 residues long. CDR3: CASSPWASANTGELFF. DNA for the CDR3: TGCGCCAGCAGCCCGTGGGCCTCCGCGAACACCGGGGAGCTGTTTTTT.

This clone appeared once. This chain joins TRBV5-4 and TRBJ2-7; D is perhaps TRBD2 (5 bases). Per the germline V gene, CDR1 is SGHNT and CDR2 is YYREEE (reference sequence). Trimming cost V 0 bases and J 0 bases, with 13 bases left between them. The CDR3 extends over 16 amino acids. The CDR3 coding sequence is TGTGCCAGCAGCTTGGCCGTCGGGAAAGCCTCCTACGAGCAGTACTTC. Translation: CASSLAVGKASYEQYF. The full variable domain, rest sourced from reference TRBV5-4 and TRBJ2-7, is ETGVTQSPTHLIKTRGQQVTLRCSSQSGHNTVSWYQQALGQGPQFIFQYYREEENGRGNFPPRFSGLQFPNYSSELNVNALELDDSALYLCASSLAVGKASYEQYFGPGTRLTVT.

This chain links TRBV6-1 with TRBJ2-1; D is unresolved. Trimming pared 5 bases from V and 10 bases from J, leaving 9 bases between. There are 11 residues in the CDR3. Germline CDR1 MNHNS, CDR2 SASEGT. CDR3 coding DNA: TGTGCCAGCAGTACCCCAAAGGAGCAGTTCTTC. Translating gives CASSTPKEQFF.

This chain connects TRBV6-6 to TRBJ2-5, with 9 bases that match TRBD1. The germline gives CDR1 MNHNY, CDR2 SVGAGI (reference sequence). The CDR3 has 14 residues. Trimming at V came to 4 bases and at J to 4 bases, leaving 4 bases not matched to a gene. CDR3 in DNA: TGTGCCAGCAGTTGGCGGGACAGGGCAGAGACCCAGTACTTC. Translating gives CASSWRDRAETQYF.

Comment on this clone: Different DNA sequences within this sample yield the same CDR3. V and J are TRBV27 and TRBJ2-1; D call uncertain. Germline CDR1 and CDR2: MNHEY and SMNVEV (reference sequence). V was trimmed by 5 bases and J by 0 bases, leaving 5 bases between them. This CDR3 spans 13 amino acids. CDR3 sequence reads: CASSPLSYNEQFF. The CDR3 nucleotides read TGTGCCAGCAGTCCCCTCTCCTACAATGAGCAGTTCTTC.

This clone was seen once. This rearrangement joins TRBV6-1 to TRBJ2-5, with 8 bases aligning to TRBD2. The CDR3 sequence is 15 residues long. V trimming: 4 bases; J trimming: 1 base; junction bases outside the gene matches: 5. Germline lookup yields CDR1 MNHNS and CDR2 SASEGT. CDR3 DNA sequence: TGTGCCAGCAGTGCGGCGGGGGGAGGCCAAGAGACCCAGTACTTC. Translation gives CASSAAGGGQETQYF.

The CDR3 reads CSARGGNEQFF. DNA of the CDR3: TGCAGTGCTAGAGGAGGTAATGAGCAGTTCTTC. The chain links TRBV20-1 to TRBJ2-1; D gene ambiguous. Germline CDR1 DFQATT, CDR2 SNEGSKA (reference sequence). This CDR3 has 11 amino acids. Trimming removed 1 base at V and 7 bases at J, with 5 bases between.

The rearrangement joins TRBV6-5 to TRBJ1-5; possible D gene TRBD1, 6 bases. CDR3 length: 15 residues. Trimming took 6 bases from V and 1 from J, leaving 13 bases between them. CDR1 and CDR2 (germline): MNHEY, SVGAGI. The CDR3 coding sequence is TGTGCCAGCAGCTATACAGGGCCCAGCAATCAGCCCCAGCATTTT. Its translation is CASSYTGPSNQPQHF.

The chain employs TRBV6-5 and TRBJ2-3, with 7 bases that match TRBD2. The germline V gene encodes CDR1 MNHEY and CDR2 SVGAGI. This CDR3 contains 15 residues. After removal of 11 bases from V and 2 bases from J, the junction contained 13 bases not matched to a gene. CDR3 sequence reads: CAPRGGKRDTDTQYF. The CDR3 region has the DNA TGTGCCCCGAGGGGCGGTAAGCGGGACACAGATACGCAGTATTTT.

The chain has TRBV2 and TRBJ1-2, with unresolved D. This CDR3 contains 14 residues. In germline, CDR1 is SNHLY, CDR2 FYNNEI. V was cut by 2 bases and J by 4 bases, with 11 bases left in between. The CDR3 here is CASSESRRAYGYTF. The CDR3, as DNA: TGTGCCAGCAGTGAATCTCGTAGGGCCTATGGCTACACCTTC.

The chain couples TRBV12-1 to TRBJ2-7; TRBD1 is the table's D call, not checked against the DNA. TRBV12-1 is designated a pseudogene. This CDR3 has 13 amino acids. In DNA form, the CDR3 reads TGTGCCAGCAGCTTTGGGACAGAAGAAGAGCAGTACTTC. The encoded protein is CASSFGTEEEQYF.

This sequence joins TRBV6-4 and TRBJ2-1; D could derive from TRBD1 or TRBD2 (5 bases each). Germline-derived CDR1 and CDR2 are MRHNA and SNTAGT. V lost 8 bases and J 9 bases, leaving 17 bases between the germline ends. The CDR3 spans 13 residues. This CDR3 is CASSVTRDGEQFF. For the CDR3, the DNA is TGTGCCAGCTCGGTAACCAGGGACGGTGAGCAGTTCTTC.

The CDR3 region has the DNA TGTGCCAGCAGCTTAGATGGGCAGGGGCGTGTAGGATATGGCTACACCTTC. Translation: CASSLDGQGRVGYGYTF. This rearrangement joins TRBV11-3 to TRBJ1-2; D possibly corresponds to TRBD1 (6 bases). Trimming cost V 0 bases and J 5 bases, with 19 bases left between them. The CDR3 sequence is 17 residues long. Per the germline V gene, CDR1 is SGHNT and CDR2 is YENEEA.

V and J are TRBV19 and TRBJ2-4; D ambiguous. V lost 1 base, J lost 0 bases, and 10 bases lay in between. There are 16 residues in the CDR3. CDR1 LNHDA and CDR2 SQIVND come from the germline V gene (reference sequence). CDR3 in amino acids: CASSIVGGLAKNIQYF. CDR3 in DNA: TGTGCCAGTAGTATAGTTGGCGGATTAGCCAAAAACATTCAGTACTTC.

J is TRBJ2-1 and V is TRBV11-1, with 9 bases fitting TRBD2. In germline, CDR1 is SGHAT, CDR2 FQDESV (reference sequence). V gave up 1 base and J gave up 0 bases; unmatched junction bases: 10. This CDR3 region has 19 residues. The CDR3 spells CASSLDSVAGVPSYNEQFF. CDR3 nucleotides: TGTGCCAGCAGCTTAGATAGCGTAGCGGGAGTCCCCTCCTACAATGAGCAGTTCTTC. The full variable domain, in which reference TRBV11-1 and TRBJ2-1 provide the parts outside the CDR3, is EAEVAQSPRYKITEKSQAVAFWCDPISGHATLYWYRQILGQGPELLVQFQDESVVDDSQLPKDRFSAERLKGVDSTLKIQPAELGDSAMYLCASSLDSVAGVPSYNEQFFGPGTRLTVL.

V and J are TRBV6-5 and TRBJ1-2; no reliable D call. V was cut by 2 bases and J by 8 bases, with 9 bases left in between. The CDR3 sequence is 12 residues long. Per germline, CDR1 MNHEY and CDR2 SVGAGI. This CDR3 is CASSYGGLGYTF. The DNA of the CDR3 is TGTGCCAGCAGTTACGGTGGCCTCGGCTACACCTTC.

The V call is TRBV9, the J call TRBJ1-2; 9 nucleotides agree with TRBD1. Germline loops: CDR1 SGDLS, CDR2 YYNGEE. This CDR3 spans 17 amino acids. J gave up 4 bases and V 0 bases, and 10 bases lay outside the gene matches. The CDR3 protein is CASSVDQYRGPRYGYTF. CDR3 bases: TGTGCCAGCAGCGTAGACCAATACAGGGGGCCTCGCTATGGCTACACCTTC.

The J gene is TRBJ2-3, the V gene TRBV6-6, with 7 bases fitting TRBD1. With 6 bases clipped from V and 1 base from J, the junction kept 7 bases outside the gene matches. CDR1 is MNHNY and CDR2 is SVGAGI in the germline V gene (reference sequence). The length of the CDR3 is 15 residues. The CDR3 loop reads CASRQQGRGTDTQYF. In DNA, the CDR3 is TGTGCCAGCAGACAACAGGGGCGCGGCACAGATACGCAGTATTTT.

V and J are TRBV5-1 and TRBJ1-5; D is undetermined. Per germline, CDR1 SGHRS and CDR2 YFSETQ. V lost 0 bases and J 3 bases, leaving 10 bases between the germline ends. The CDR3 extends over 15 amino acids. The CDR3 nucleotides read TGCGCCAGCAGCTTGGATGAGGGCCTCAATCAGCCCCAGCATTTT. Translating it yields CASSLDEGLNQPQHF.

The CDR3 DNA reads TGTGCCAGCACCGAGGGTCGCTTCAGCACAGATACGCAGTATTTT. This codes for CASTEGRFSTDTQYF. The rearrangement joins TRBV5-8 to TRBJ2-3, with a weak D call TRBD2 (5 bases). In germline, CDR1 is SGHTS, CDR2 YDEGEE. V lost 6 bases to trimming and J lost 0 bases, with 14 bases between them. The CDR3 extends over 15 amino acids.

This chain connects TRBV2 to TRBJ1-2; weak D call: TRBD1 (5 bases). There are 13 residues in the CDR3. Trimming cost V 3 bases and J 4 bases, with 9 bases left between them. The germline CDR1 and CDR2 sequences are SNHLY and FYNNEI. The CDR3 is CASSEGGTYGYTF. CDR3 sequence (DNA): TGTGCCAGCAGTGAGGGGGGTACCTATGGCTACACCTTC.

This chain joins TRBV5-6 and TRBJ2-5; D unresolved. The CDR3 has 14 residues. CDR1 is SGHDT, CDR2 YYEEEE, per germline. Trimming shortened V by 0 bases and J by 4 bases, and 10 bases separated the two germline ends. Here the CDR3 DNA reads TGTGCCAGCAGCTTGGGCGCGGTGCGAGAGACCCAGTACTTC. Translating gives CASSLGAVRETQYF.

In this sample, this clone turned up once. The DNA for the CDR3 is TGTGCCAGCACCCCCTCGGGTAGTACTAACTATGGCTACACCTTC. This codes for CASTPSGSTNYGYTF. The chain employs TRBV5-6 and TRBJ1-2; D remains unclear. From germline, CDR1 is SGHDT and CDR2 YYEEEE. The CDR3 is 15 residues long. The V gene lost 6 bases and the J gene lost 0 bases, with 15 bases spanning the gap.

The CDR3 is CASSLYVGELFF. The CDR3, as DNA: TGTGCCAGCAGCTTGTACGTTGGGGAGCTGTTTTTT. The chain combines TRBV7-2 with TRBJ2-2; D call uncertain. V lost 3 bases, J lost 8 bases, and 7 bases lay in between. The CDR3 totals 12 residues. Looked up from germline, CDR1 is SGHTA and CDR2 is FQGNSA.

This chain links TRBV2 with TRBJ2-7; the match to TRBD1 covers 11 bases. This CDR3 contains 14 residues. Germline loops: CDR1 SNHLY, CDR2 FYNNEI. V gave up 11 bases and J gave up 2 bases; unmatched junction bases: 8. CDR3 DNA: TGTGCCTGGGGACAGGGGGAAACTACCTACGAGCAGTACTTC. It codes for CAWGQGETTYEQYF.

This clone has a handful of counts. CDR3 sequence reads: CASSLDSWSSYEQYF. The CDR3 nucleotides are TGTGCCAGCAGCTTGGACAGTTGGAGCTCCTACGAGCAGTACTTC. This chain uses TRBV5-5 with TRBJ2-7; D is unclear. Trimming removed 0 bases from V and 0 bases from J, with 10 bases in between. Germline-derived CDR1 and CDR2 are SGHKS and YYEKEE (reference sequence). The CDR3 runs 15 residues.

The V call is TRBV18, the J call TRBJ2-2, with D perhaps TRBD1 (5 bases). The V end lost 1 base, the J end lost 6 bases, and 9 bases lay between the germline ends. CDR3 length equals 14 residues. Germline CDR1 reads KGHSH; CDR2 reads LQKENI. The CDR3 protein is CASSPQGFSGELFF. CDR3 in DNA: TGTGCCAGCTCACCACAGGGGTTCTCCGGGGAGCTGTTTTTT.

This clone was seen more than once but under ten times. V is TRBV28 and J is TRBJ1-2; D is undetermined. Germline CDR1 reads MDHEN; CDR2 reads SYDVKM. This CDR3 is built from 12 residues. Trimming removed 2 bases at V and 4 bases at J, with 5 bases between. The CDR3 nucleotides read TGTGCCAGCAGTTTAGGTACCTATGGCTACACCTTC. This encodes CASSLGTYGYTF.

The rearrangement links TRBV7-8 to TRBJ2-2, with 10 nucleotides matching TRBD2. CDR1 and CDR2 from the germline V gene are SGHVS and FQNEAQ. The junction had 6 bases not matched to a gene; V was cut back by 4 bases and J by 4 bases. The CDR3 is made up of 16 amino acids. CDR3 loop: CASSSLAGGLTGELFF. DNA of the CDR3: TGTGCCAGCAGCTCCTTAGCGGGAGGACTCACCGGGGAGCTGTTTTTT.

This rearrangement joins TRBV6-5 to TRBJ1-6; D ambiguous. Trimming removed 6 bases at V and 0 bases at J, with 6 bases between. The CDR3 loop spans 14 amino acids. CDR1 is MNHEY, CDR2 SVGAGI, per germline. CDR3 residues: CASSKDSYNSPLHF. In nucleotides, the CDR3 is TGTGCCAGCAGCAAGGACTCCTATAATTCACCCCTCCACTTT.

This chain's CDR3 is CAGAPTGINQPQHF. The CDR3 nucleotides are TGTGCCGGCGCTCCTACAGGGATCAATCAGCCCCAGCATTTT. This chain uses TRBV6-1 with TRBJ1-5; weak D call: TRBD1 (6 bases). The CDR3 extends over 14 amino acids. From germline, CDR1 is MNHNS and CDR2 SASEGT. Trimming took 11 bases from V and 3 from J, leaving 17 bases between them.